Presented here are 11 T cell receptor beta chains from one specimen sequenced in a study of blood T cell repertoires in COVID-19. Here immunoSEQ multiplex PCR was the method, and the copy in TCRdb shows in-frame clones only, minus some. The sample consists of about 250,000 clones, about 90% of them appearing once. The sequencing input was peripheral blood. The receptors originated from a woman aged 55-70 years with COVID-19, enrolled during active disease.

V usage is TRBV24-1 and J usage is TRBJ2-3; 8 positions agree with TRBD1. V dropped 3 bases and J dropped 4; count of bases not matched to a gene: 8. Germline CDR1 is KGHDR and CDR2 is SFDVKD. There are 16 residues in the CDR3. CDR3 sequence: CATSDSGRGLPDTQYF. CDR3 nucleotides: TGTGCCACCAGTGATAGTGGCAGGGGGCTCCCAGATACGCAGTATTTT.

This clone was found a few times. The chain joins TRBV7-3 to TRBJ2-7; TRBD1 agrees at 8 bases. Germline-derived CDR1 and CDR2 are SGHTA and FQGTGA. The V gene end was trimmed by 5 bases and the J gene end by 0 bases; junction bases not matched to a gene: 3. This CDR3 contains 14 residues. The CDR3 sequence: CASSRTGSSYEQYF. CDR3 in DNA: TGTGCCAGCAGCCGGACAGGGAGCTCCTACGAGCAGTACTTC.

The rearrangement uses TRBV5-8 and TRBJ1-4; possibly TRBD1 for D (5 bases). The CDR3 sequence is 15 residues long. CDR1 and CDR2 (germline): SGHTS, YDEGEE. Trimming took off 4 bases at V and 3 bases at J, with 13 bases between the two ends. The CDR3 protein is CASSPGGPANEKLFF. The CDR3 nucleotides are TGTGCCAGCAGCCCCGGGGGACCGGCTAATGAAAAACTGTTTTTT.

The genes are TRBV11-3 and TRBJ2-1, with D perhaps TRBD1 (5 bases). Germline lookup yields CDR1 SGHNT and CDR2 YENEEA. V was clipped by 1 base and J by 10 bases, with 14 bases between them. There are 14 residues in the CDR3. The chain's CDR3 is CASSLGPRVGEQFF. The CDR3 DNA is TGTGCCAGCAGCTTAGGGCCCAGGGTGGGCGAGCAGTTCTTC.

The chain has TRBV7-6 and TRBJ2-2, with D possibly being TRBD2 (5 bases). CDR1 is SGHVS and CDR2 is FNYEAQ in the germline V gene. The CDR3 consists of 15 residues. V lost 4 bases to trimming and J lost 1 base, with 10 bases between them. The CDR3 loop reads CASSSARGNTGELFF. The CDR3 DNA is TGTGCCAGCAGCTCCGCTCGGGGGAACACCGGGGAGCTGTTTTTT.

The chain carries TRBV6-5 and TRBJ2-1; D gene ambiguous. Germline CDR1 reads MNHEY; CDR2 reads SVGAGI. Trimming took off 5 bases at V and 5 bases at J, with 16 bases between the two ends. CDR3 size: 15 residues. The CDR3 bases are TGTGCCAGCAGTCGAACACCGCTTCGGGACAATGAGCAGTTCTTC. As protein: CASSRTPLRDNEQFF.

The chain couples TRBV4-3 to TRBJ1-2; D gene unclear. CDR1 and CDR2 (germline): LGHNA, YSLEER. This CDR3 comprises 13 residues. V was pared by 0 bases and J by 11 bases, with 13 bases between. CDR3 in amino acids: CASSQDGEGRYTF. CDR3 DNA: TGCGCCAGCAGCCAAGACGGGGAAGGACGTTACACCTTC.

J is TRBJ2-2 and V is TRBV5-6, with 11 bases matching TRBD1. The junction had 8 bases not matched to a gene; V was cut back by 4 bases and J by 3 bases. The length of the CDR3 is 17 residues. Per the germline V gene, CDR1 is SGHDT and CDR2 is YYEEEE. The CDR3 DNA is TGTGCCAGCAGCGAGGCGGGGGGACAGGGGGACACCGGGGAGCTGTTTTTT. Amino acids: CASSEAGGQGDTGELFF.

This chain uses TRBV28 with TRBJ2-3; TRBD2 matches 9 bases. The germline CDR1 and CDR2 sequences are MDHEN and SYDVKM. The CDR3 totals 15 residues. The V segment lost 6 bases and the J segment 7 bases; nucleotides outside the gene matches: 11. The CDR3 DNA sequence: TGTGCCAGCAGGACTATCGGGACTAGCTTTCATACGCAGTATTTT. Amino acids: CASRTIGTSFHTQYF.

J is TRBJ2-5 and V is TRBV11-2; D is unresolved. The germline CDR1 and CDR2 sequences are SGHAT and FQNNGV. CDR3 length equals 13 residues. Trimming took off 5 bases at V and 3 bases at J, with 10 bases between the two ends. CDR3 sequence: CASSPRGEETQYF. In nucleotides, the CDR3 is TGTGCCAGCAGCCCCCGTGGAGAAGAGACCCAGTACTTC.

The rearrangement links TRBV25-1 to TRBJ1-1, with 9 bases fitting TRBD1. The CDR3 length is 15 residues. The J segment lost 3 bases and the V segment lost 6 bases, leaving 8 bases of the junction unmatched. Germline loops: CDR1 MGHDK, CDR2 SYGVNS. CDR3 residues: CASSLPGQGHTEAFF. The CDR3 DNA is TGTGCCAGCAGCCTGCCGGGACAGGGTCACACTGAAGCTTTCTTT.